The 3 T cell receptor beta chains reported below all come from one sample, sequenced in a study of shared clonotypes between healthy human individuals. The assay was immunoSEQ multiplex PCR, and TCRdb's table has in-frame clones only and misses some. The data show 450,000 to 500,000 clones, with 60% to 85% seen just once and roughly 13% held by the top ten. What was sequenced was PBMCs. The receptors were sampled from a woman aged 40 to 49 in good health. Some clones in this sample may be carry-over from other donors' samples.

This chain links TRBV4-3 with TRBJ1-6; D is unclear. Germline-derived CDR1 and CDR2 are LGHNA and YSLEER. The length of the CDR3 is 13 residues. The V end was cut by 0 bases, the J end by 8 bases, with 5 bases between. The CDR3 nucleotides are TGCGCCAGCAGCCAAGATCGTGATTCACCCCTCCACTTT. Translation: CASSQDRDSPLHF.

The sample holds a few counts of this clone. This chain uses TRBV10-3 with TRBJ2-3; 10 nucleotides match TRBD2. V trimming: 8 bases; J trimming: 4 bases; junction bases outside the gene matches: 9. The CDR3 spans 15 residues. Per germline, CDR1 ENHRY and CDR2 SYGVKD. The CDR3 loop reads CAIGTGTSVPDTQYF. In nucleotides, the CDR3 is TGTGCCATCGGAACCGGGACTAGCGTCCCAGATACGCAGTATTTT.

The chain has TRBV7-2 and TRBJ2-6; D is undetermined. This CDR3 is 16 amino acids long. Germline V lookup: CDR1 SGHTA, CDR2 FQGNSA. Trimming shortened V by 0 bases and J by 0 bases, and 6 bases separated the two germline ends. CDR3 in amino acids: CASSLARTSGANVLTF. DNA for the CDR3: TGTGCCAGCAGCTTAGCCAGGACCTCTGGGGCCAACGTCCTGACTTTC.